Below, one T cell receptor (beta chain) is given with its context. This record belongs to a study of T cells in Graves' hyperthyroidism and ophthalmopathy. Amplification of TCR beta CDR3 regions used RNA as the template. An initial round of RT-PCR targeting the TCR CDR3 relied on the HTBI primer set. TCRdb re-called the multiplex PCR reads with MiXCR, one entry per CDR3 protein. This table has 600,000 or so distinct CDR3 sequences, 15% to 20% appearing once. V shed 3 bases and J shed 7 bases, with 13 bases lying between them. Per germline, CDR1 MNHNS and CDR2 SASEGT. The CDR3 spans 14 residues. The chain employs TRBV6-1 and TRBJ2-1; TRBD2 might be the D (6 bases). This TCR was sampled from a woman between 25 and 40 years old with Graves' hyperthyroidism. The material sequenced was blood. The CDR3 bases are TGTGCCAGCAGTGATGTGAGACGGGGGAATGAGCAGTTCTTC. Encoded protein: CASSDVRRGNEQFF.